These 11 T cell receptor beta chains were sequenced from one sample in a study of cytomegalovirus exposure and HLA in healthy donors. The primer mix had 60 Vbeta and 13 Jbeta primers. The protocol was immunoSEQ multiplex PCR, while the TCRdb copy is restricted to in-frame clones and leaves out a portion. The profile shows roughly 120,000 clones, approximately 80% of them singletons. Sequenced input: PBMCs. All receptors derive from a man between 18 and 35 years old in good health and CMV-seronegative.

The V call is TRBV7-3, the J call TRBJ1-2, with 8 bases lining up with TRBD1. J gave up 6 bases and V 5 bases, and 11 bases lay outside the gene matches. The CDR3 has 15 residues. In germline, CDR1 is SGHTA, CDR2 FQGTGA. DNA of the CDR3: TGTGCCAGCAGCCCCCGAACAGGGGGGTCCGATGGCTACACCTTC. Translating it yields CASSPRTGGSDGYTF.

This clone was recorded only once. The chain uses TRBV7-2 and TRBJ1-4, with D tentatively TRBD1 (6 bases). Trimming stripped 1 base from V and 7 bases from J, with 16 bases between. Germline V CDR1 and CDR2: SGHTA, FQGNSA. CDR3 length: 16 residues. The CDR3 coding sequence is TGTGCCAGCAGCTTAGATCGGATCCCCAGGGGTGAAAAACTGTTTTTT. It specifies CASSLDRIPRGEKLFF.

This clone turned up a few times. V is TRBV19 and J is TRBJ1-1; TRBD1 matches at 8 bases. The V segment lost 1 base and the J segment 0 bases; nucleotides outside the gene matches: 4. The CDR3 runs 16 residues. Germline loops: CDR1 LNHDA, CDR2 SQIVND (reference sequence). In DNA form, the CDR3 reads TGTGCCAGTAGTATAGTTTGGACAGGGATGAACACTGAAGCTTTCTTT. Its translation is CASSIVWTGMNTEAFF.

V usage is TRBV30 and J usage is TRBJ2-3, with D unclear. V was clipped by 0 bases and J by 4 bases, with 8 bases between them. Germline V gene lookup returns CDR1 GTSNPN and CDR2 SVGIG (reference sequence). This CDR3 contains 13 residues. As DNA, the CDR3 is TGTGCCTGGAGTGTTATCAGTGCAGATACGCAGTATTTT. Translated: CAWSVISADTQYF. Variable domain in full (rest from reference TRBV30 and TRBJ2-3): SQTIHQWPATLVQPVGSPLSLECTVEGTSNPNLYWYRQAAGRGLQLLFYSVGIGQISSEVPQNLSASRPQDRQFILSSKKLLLSDSGFYLCAWSVISADTQYFGPGTRLTVL.

The table lists this clone with a few counts. The chain combines TRBV7-3 with TRBJ2-1; 8 bases match TRBD2. The CDR3 covers 13 residues. The germline gives CDR1 SGHTA, CDR2 FQGTGA. Trimming took 8 bases from V and 2 from J; bases not matched to a gene: 2. CDR3 DNA: TGTGCCAGCGCGGGGGGCGCCTACAATGAGCAGTTCTTC. It codes for CASAGGAYNEQFF.

V and J are TRBV5-1 and TRBJ2-1; 8 bases align to TRBD2. The germline gives CDR1 SGHRS, CDR2 YFSETQ. The V segment lost 6 bases and the J segment 5 bases; nucleotides outside the gene matches: 19. The CDR3 is made up of 18 amino acids. The CDR3, as DNA: TGCGCCAGCAAGGATGGCGGCGGGAGGAGCGGCCGCGACAATGAGCAGTTCTTC. This encodes CASKDGGGRSGRDNEQFF.

This chain uses TRBV27 with TRBJ1-1, with 7 bases aligning to TRBD1. The CDR3 is made up of 14 amino acids. V trimming: 2 bases; J trimming: 7 bases; junction bases outside the gene matches: 7. Per germline, CDR1 MNHEY and CDR2 SMNVEV (reference sequence). For the CDR3, the DNA is TGTGCCAGCAGTTTACTACAGGGGCAGAATGAAGCTTTCTTT. As protein: CASSLLQGQNEAFF.

The genes are TRBV18 and TRBJ1-1; D is perhaps TRBD1 (6 bases). V lost 3 bases to trimming and J lost 1 base, with 9 bases between them. The CDR3 has 14 amino acids. Germline CDR1 and CDR2: KGHSH and LQKENI. CDR3 coding DNA: TGTGCCAGCTCACCCTGGGGACAGAACACTGAAGCTTTCTTT. Translated, it gives CASSPWGQNTEAFF.

This chain links TRBV7-8 with TRBJ1-6, with D unclear. The CDR3 has 15 residues. Trimming removed 0 bases from V and 7 bases from J, with 10 bases in between. Germline V gene lookup returns CDR1 SGHVS and CDR2 FQNEAQ. The CDR3 DNA follows: TGTGCCAGCAGCTTAGCCGGGGAGTGGAATTCACCCCTCCACTTT. It is translated as CASSLAGEWNSPLHF.

V and J are TRBV5-8 and TRBJ2-7, with D perhaps TRBD2 (6 bases). This CDR3 spans 18 amino acids. Per the germline V gene, CDR1 is SGHTS and CDR2 is YDEGEE. V lost 1 base to trimming and J lost 2 bases, with 22 bases between them. CDR3 residues: CASSLFTSPLLGPYEQYV. CDR3 nucleotide sequence: TGTGCCAGCAGCTTGTTTACTAGCCCCTTACTCGGGCCCTACGAGCAGTACGTC.

This clone was detected only a few times. This rearrangement joins TRBV7-9 to TRBJ1-2, with 9 bases matching TRBD1. This CDR3 is 17 amino acids long. Per germline, CDR1 SEHNR and CDR2 FQNEAQ (reference sequence). V lost 5 bases and J lost 3; bases outside the gene matches: 13. The CDR3 sequence: CASSIRQGVKFDYGYTF. In DNA, the CDR3 is TGTGCCAGCAGCATTCGACAGGGGGTAAAGTTTGACTATGGCTACACCTTC.